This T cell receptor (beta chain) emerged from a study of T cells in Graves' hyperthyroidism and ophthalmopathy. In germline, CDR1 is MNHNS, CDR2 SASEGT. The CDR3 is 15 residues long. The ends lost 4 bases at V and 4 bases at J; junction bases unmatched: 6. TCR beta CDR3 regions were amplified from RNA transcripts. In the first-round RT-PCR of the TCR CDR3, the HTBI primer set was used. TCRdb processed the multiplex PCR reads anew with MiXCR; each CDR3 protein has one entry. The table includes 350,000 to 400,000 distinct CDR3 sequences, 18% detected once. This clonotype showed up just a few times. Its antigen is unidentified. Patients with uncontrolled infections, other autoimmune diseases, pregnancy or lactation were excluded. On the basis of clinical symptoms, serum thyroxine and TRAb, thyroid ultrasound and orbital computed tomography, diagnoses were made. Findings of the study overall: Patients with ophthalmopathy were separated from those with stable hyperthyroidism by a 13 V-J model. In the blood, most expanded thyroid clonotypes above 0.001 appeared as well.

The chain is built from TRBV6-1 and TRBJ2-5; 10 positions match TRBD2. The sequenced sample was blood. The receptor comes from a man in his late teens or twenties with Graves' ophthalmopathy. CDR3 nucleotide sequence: TGTGCCAGCAGTGGCCGACTAGCGGGTATAGAGACCCAGTACTTC. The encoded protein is CASSGRLAGIETQYF.